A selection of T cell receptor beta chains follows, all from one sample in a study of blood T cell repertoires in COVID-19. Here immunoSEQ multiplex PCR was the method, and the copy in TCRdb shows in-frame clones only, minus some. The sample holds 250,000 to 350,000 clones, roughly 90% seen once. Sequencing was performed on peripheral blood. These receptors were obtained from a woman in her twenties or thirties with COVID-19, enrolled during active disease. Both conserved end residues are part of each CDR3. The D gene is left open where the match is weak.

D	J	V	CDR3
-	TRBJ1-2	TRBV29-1	CSVGTLDGGLGYTF
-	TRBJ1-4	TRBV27	CASSFGGGVKIATNEKLFF
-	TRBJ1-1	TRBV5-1	CASSPNPTIMNTEAFF
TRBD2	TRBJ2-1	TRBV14	CASSQESLAGGSNEQFF
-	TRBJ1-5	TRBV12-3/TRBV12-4	CASSLGQNQPQHF
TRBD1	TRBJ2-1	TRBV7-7	CASSTIGQGVTQQFF
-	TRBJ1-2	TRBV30	CAWRAGVGGYTF
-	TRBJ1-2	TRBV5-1	CASSSQSNYGYTF
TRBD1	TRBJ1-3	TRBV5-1	CASSLEGTGASGNTIYF
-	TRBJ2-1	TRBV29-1	CSAVYSYNEQFF
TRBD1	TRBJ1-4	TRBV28	CASSSPGQGGEKLFF
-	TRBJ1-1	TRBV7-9	CASSADGQRAEAFF
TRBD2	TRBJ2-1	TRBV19	CASSIDLSPTSGAGYEQFF
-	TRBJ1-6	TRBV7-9	CASSLRDSSYNSPLHF
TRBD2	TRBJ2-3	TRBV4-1	CASSQDLSGGRVTDTQYF
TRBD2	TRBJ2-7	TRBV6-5	CASTSGSSYEQYF
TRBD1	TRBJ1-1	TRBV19	CASRGQSNTEAFF
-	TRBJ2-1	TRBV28	CASRSPTIRYNEQFF
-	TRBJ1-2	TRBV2	CASTGGDGYGYTF
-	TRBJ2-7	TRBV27	CASSLSWTEISYEQYF
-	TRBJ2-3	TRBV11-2	CASSPRQAVVSDTQYF
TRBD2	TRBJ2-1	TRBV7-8	CASSLAGAGGGYNEQFF
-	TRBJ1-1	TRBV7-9	CASSLALGRNTEAFF
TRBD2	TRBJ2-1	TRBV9	CASSPPGGGPNEQFF
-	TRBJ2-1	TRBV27	CASTPGWGRSSYNEQFF
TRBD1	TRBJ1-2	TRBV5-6	CASSPYRGGYTF
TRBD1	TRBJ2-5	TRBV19	CASTPGGTGDETQYF
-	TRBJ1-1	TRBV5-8	CASSGGLGTEAFF
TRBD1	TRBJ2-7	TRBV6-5	CASSYSRTGASEQYF
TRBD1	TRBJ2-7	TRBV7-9	CASSFGTAQLYEQYF
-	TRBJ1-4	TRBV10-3	CAISAGFDEKLFF
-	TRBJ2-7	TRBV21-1	CARGRDRYRFNVYEQYF
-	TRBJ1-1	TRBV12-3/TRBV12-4	CASSWTRDTEAFF
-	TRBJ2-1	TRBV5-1	CASSLTSGAYNEQFF
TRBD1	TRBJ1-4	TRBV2	CASSAGTGGVYNEKLFF
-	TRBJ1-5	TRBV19	CASSIGGTGGQPQHF
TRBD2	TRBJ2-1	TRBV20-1	CSASPLAGISSYNEQFF
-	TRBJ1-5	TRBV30	CAWSESGYRQPQHF
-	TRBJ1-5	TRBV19	CASSISAQGHQPQHF
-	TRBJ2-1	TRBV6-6	CASSSGEHYNEQFF
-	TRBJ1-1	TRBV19	CASRTNPGGYTEAFF
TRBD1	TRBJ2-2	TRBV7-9	CASSLRTGGLAGELFF